The entry that follows covers one T cell receptor (beta chain) sequence. Its antigen is unknown. V was clipped by 0 bases and J by 5 bases, with 10 bases between them. The length of the CDR3 is 14 residues. In germline, CDR1 is LGHDT, CDR2 YNNKEL (reference sequence). The sample originates from a study of T cell responses to AZD1222 COVID-19 vaccine. Sequenced by immunoSEQ multiplex PCR; TCRdb stores in-frame clones only, minus some. The profile shows 150,000 to 200,000 clones, around 90% of them singletons. Study-level results: Breadth and depth of Spike-specific TCRs rose after two AZD1222 doses. No day 14 peak samples; only post-peak repertoires were characterized. Baseline seropositivity occurred in only a handful of AZD1222 recipients. White British people made up most donors, females outnumbered males, and clonal diversity was possibly underestimated.

The gene calls are TRBV3-1 (or the pseudogene TRBV3-2) and TRBJ1-2, with D perhaps matching TRBD1 (6 bases). This TCR was sampled from an adult in good health. The input for sequencing was peripheral blood, taken on day 0 of AZD1222 vaccination. The CDR3 region has the DNA TGTGCCAGCAGCCAAGACCCCCAGGGGTATGGCTACACCTTC. This encodes CASSQDPQGYGYTF.